The 5 T cell receptor beta chains below were found in one sample sequenced in a study of cytomegalovirus exposure and HLA in healthy donors. 13 Jbeta primers and 60 Vbeta primers were used for the PCR. This table comes from immunoSEQ multiplex PCR, and its TCRdb copy is limited to in-frame clones, with some not included. This table holds about 170,000 clones, about four fifths found once. Specimen: PBMCs. The receptor set was obtained from a woman aged 45-59 years in good health and CMV-seropositive.

This chain joins TRBV2 and TRBJ2-7, with TRBD2 matching over 10 bases. CDR1 and CDR2 from the germline V gene are SNHLY and FYNNEI. The CDR3 has 15 amino acids. Unmatched junction bases numbered 4, after V lost 5 bases and J lost 0 bases. CDR3 nucleotide sequence: TGTGCCAGCAGTCCCCCTAGCGGGAGCTCCTACGAGCAGTACTTC. It specifies CASSPPSGSSYEQYF.

The count of this clone is one. The chain links TRBV15 to TRBJ2-7; 12 nucleotides agree with TRBD2. The CDR3 consists of 17 residues. The junction had 13 bases not matched to a gene; V was cut back by 4 bases and J by 6 bases. Germline V gene sequence: CDR1 LNHNV, CDR2 YYDKDF (reference sequence). CDR3 DNA: TGTGCCACCAGCACTAGCGGGAGGGCCTCGTGGTCCCGCGAGCAGTACTTC. Its translation is CATSTSGRASWSREQYF.

The count of this clone is one. Germline is not matched at one junction end, which may reflect a read error. J is TRBJ1-5 and V is TRBV28; D is undetermined. The CDR3 length is 11 residues. Germline loops: CDR1 MDHEN, CDR2 SYDVKM. CDR3 amino acids: CASSLRSRSTF. CDR3 nucleotides: TGTGCCAGCAGTTTACGGTCCAGGTCAACTTTT.

The chain is built from TRBV7-2 and TRBJ2-4; tentatively, D is TRBD1 (6 bases). Germline lookup yields CDR1 SGHTA and CDR2 FQGNSA. This CDR3 has 14 amino acids. V was cut by 5 bases and J by 6 bases, with 14 bases left in between. The CDR3 nucleotides are TGTGCCAGCAGCAACTCAGGGGAACGAAACATTCAGTACTTC. Translating gives CASSNSGERNIQYF.

This clone was detected only once. The genes are TRBV5-1 and TRBJ2-5, with 7 bases fitting TRBD1. This CDR3 comprises 13 residues. V lost 4 bases to trimming and J lost 5 bases; unmatched junction nucleotides: 5. CDR1 and CDR2 (germline): SGHRS, YFSETQ. CDR3 region: CASSRTGAETQYF. Written as DNA, the CDR3 is TGCGCCAGCAGCCGGACAGGCGCGGAGACCCAGTACTTC.